This paragraph reports one T cell receptor beta chain. Original analysis: Estimation of nucleated cell counts relied on the amplification of reference gene primers. Assay: immunoSEQ multiplex PCR; the TCRdb copy retains only in-frame clones and omits some. The DNA was the basis for D and trimming; V, J and clone size are from that table. The data show under 250,000 clones, 70% to 90% seen once. The entry originates in a study of blood T cell repertoires in COVID-19. Across the study: Acute-phase and convalescent COVID-19 samples originated in the United States, Italy and Spain. PBMCs, B-cell-depleted T cells, or T cells provided the cDNA or gDNA that made up the material.

V lost 0 bases and J 2 bases, leaving 8 bases between the germline ends. In germline, CDR1 is SNHLY, CDR2 FYNNEI. The CDR3 length is 14 residues. This sequence joins TRBV2 and TRBJ2-7; possibly TRBD1 for D (5 bases). The clonotype comes from a man between 45 and 60 years old with COVID-19, enrolled during active disease. Sequencing used peripheral blood. The CDR3 loop reads CASSEAWGTYEQYF. As DNA, the CDR3 is TGTGCCAGCAGTGAAGCCTGGGGCACCTACGAGCAGTACTTC.